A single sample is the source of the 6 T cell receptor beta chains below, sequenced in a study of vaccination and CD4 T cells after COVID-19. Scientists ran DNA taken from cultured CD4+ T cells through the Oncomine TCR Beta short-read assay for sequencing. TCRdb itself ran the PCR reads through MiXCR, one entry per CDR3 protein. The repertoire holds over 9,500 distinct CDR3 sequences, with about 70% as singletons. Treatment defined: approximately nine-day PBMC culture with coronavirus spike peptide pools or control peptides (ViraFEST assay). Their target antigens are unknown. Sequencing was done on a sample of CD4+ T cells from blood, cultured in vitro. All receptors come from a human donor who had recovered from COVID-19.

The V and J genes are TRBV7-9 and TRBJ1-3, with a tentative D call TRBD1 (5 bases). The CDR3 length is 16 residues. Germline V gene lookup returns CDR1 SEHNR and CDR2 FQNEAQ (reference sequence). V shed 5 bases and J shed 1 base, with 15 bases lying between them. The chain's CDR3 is CASSPSTAASGNTIYF. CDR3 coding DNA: TGTGCCAGCAGCCCGTCGACAGCCGCTTCTGGAAACACCATATATTTT.

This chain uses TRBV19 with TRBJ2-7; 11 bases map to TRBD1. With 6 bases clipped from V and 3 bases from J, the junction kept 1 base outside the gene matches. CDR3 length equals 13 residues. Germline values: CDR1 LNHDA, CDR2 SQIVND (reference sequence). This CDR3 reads CASRGTGGYEQYF. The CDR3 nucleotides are TGTGCCAGTAGAGGGACAGGGGGCTACGAGCAGTACTTC. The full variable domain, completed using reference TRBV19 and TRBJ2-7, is DGGITQSPKYLFRKEGQNVTLSCEQNLNHDAMYWYRQDPGQGLRLIYYSQIVNDFQKGDIAEGYSVSREKKESFPLTVTSAQKNPTAFYLCASRGTGGYEQYFGPGTRLTVT.

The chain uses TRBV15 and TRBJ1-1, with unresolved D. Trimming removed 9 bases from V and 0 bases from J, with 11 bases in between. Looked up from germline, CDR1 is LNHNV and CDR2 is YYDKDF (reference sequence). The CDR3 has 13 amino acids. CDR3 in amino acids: CATSGRLNTEAFF. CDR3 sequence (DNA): TGTGCCACAAGCGGCAGACTGAACACTGAAGCTTTCTTT. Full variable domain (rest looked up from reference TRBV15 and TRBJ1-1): DAMVIQNPRYQVTQFGKPVTLSCSQTLNHNVMYWYQQKSSQAPKLLFHYYDKDFNNEADTPDNFQSRRPNTSFCFLDIRSPGLGDTAMYLCATSGRLNTEAFFGQGTRLTVV.

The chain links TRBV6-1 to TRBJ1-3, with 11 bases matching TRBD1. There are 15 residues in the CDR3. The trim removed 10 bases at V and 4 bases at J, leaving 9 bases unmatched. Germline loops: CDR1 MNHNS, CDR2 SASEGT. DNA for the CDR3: TGTGCCACTGGTTTAAGGACAGGGGGCGGAAACACCATATATTTT. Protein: CATGLRTGGGNTIYF.

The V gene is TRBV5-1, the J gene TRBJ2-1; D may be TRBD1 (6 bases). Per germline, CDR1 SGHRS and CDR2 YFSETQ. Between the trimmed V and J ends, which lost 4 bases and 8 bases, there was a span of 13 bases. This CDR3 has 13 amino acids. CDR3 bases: TGCGCCAGCAGCCCCGGGACATTCTATGAGCAGTTCTTC. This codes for CASSPGTFYEQFF.

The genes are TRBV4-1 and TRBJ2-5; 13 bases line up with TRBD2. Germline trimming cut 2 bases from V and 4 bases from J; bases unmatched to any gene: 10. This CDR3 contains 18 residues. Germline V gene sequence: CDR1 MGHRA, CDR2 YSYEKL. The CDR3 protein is CASSQTNMGLAGRETQYF. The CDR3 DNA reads TGCGCCAGCAGCCAAACCAACATGGGACTAGCGGGGCGAGAGACCCAGTACTTC.